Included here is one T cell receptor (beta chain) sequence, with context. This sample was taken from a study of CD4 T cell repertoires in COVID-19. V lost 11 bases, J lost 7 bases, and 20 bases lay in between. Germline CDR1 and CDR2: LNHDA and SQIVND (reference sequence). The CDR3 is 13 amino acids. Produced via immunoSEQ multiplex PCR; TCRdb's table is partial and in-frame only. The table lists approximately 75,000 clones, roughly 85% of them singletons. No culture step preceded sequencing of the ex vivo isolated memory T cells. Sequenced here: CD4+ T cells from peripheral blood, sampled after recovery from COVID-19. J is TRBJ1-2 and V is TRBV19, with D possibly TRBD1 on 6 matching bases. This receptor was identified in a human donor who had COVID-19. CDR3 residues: CASQGRETSGYTF. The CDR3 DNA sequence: TGTGCCTCCCAGGGGAGGGAGACGAGTGGCTACACCTTC.